The 10 T cell receptor beta chains listed next were all sequenced from one sample in a study of blood T cell repertoires in COVID-19. Measured with immunoSEQ multiplex PCR; TCRdb has only the in-frame clones, and not every one. The sample lists around 130,000 clones; 80% to 85% were seen once. Sample: PBMCs or T cells enriched from blood (not recorded which). Receptors originate from a man under 40 who had recovered from COVID-19.

The rearrangement uses TRBV29-1 and TRBJ1-1; TRBD1 matches 7 bases. The CDR3 is 13 amino acids. The germline CDR1 and CDR2 sequences are SQVTM and ANQGSEA. The V segment lost 4 bases and the J segment 3 bases; nucleotides outside the gene matches: 5. CDR3 in amino acids: CSVGQTGDTEAFF. The CDR3 coding sequence is TGCAGCGTTGGACAAACAGGGGACACTGAAGCTTTCTTT.

Here the CDR3 DNA reads TGTGCCAGTAGTCCGCGACAGTATAGCAATCAGCCCCAGCATTTT. Amino acids: CASSPRQYSNQPQHF. This sequence joins TRBV19 and TRBJ1-5, with D perhaps TRBD1 (5 bases). The germline gives CDR1 LNHDA, CDR2 SQIVND (reference sequence). V lost 5 bases to trimming and J lost 0 bases, with 11 bases between them. The CDR3 is made up of 15 amino acids.

The chain has TRBV6-6 and TRBJ2-7, with TRBD1 identical over 7 bases. The CDR3 spans 13 residues. V lost 5 bases and J lost 6; bases outside the gene matches: 7. Germline V gene lookup returns CDR1 MNHNY and CDR2 SVGAGI (reference sequence). In nucleotides, the CDR3 is TGTGCCAGCAGTGACCAGACAGGGATCGAGCAGTACTTC. Amino acids: CASSDQTGIEQYF.

The rearrangement joins TRBV7-3 to TRBJ2-3, with 10 bases fitting TRBD2. V lost 5 bases to trimming and J lost 0 bases; unmatched junction nucleotides: 8. Germline V gene sequence: CDR1 SGHTA, CDR2 FQGTGA. CDR3 length: 17 residues. The chain's CDR3 is CASSLDGSGRSTDTQYF. The CDR3 DNA sequence: TGTGCCAGCAGCCTGGACGGTAGCGGGAGGAGCACAGATACGCAGTATTTT.

The gene calls are TRBV5-4 and TRBJ1-5; 7 positions match TRBD1. CDR1 and CDR2 (germline): SGHNT, YYREEE (reference sequence). The V segment lost 7 bases and the J segment 2 bases; nucleotides outside the gene matches: 6. This CDR3 has 14 residues. The DNA of the CDR3 is TGTGCCAGCTTCCAGGGGGACGGCAATCAGCCCCAGCATTTT. It translates to CASFQGDGNQPQHF.

The chain combines TRBV6-2 or TRBV6-3 with TRBJ1-1, with 10 bases aligning to TRBD1. The junction had 14 bases not matched to a gene; V was cut back by 5 bases and J by 5 bases. The CDR3 has 17 residues. Germline V gene sequence: CDR1 MNHEY, CDR2 SVGEGT. CDR3 loop: CASSAIRDRGPRTEAFF. Written as DNA, the CDR3 is TGTGCCAGCAGTGCGATCCGGGACAGGGGTCCAAGAACTGAAGCTTTCTTT.

The chain uses TRBV19 and TRBJ1-1; 8 nucleotides line up with TRBD1. The CDR3 spans 15 residues. After removal of 7 bases from V and 5 bases from J, the junction contained 12 bases not matched to a gene. CDR1 is LNHDA and CDR2 is SQIVND in the germline V gene (reference sequence). The DNA of the CDR3 is TGTGCCAGTACTGATCGTGGACAGGGAGGGACTGAAGCTTTCTTT. It is translated as CASTDRGQGGTEAFF.

V and J are TRBV5-4 and TRBJ1-1; the D is unclear. Germline-derived CDR1 and CDR2 are SGHNT and YYREEE (reference sequence). CDR3 length: 12 amino acids. The V and J ends lost 2 bases and 10 bases respectively, with 12 bases between them. The CDR3 spells CASSFDSRSAFF. The DNA of the CDR3 is TGTGCCAGCAGCTTCGATTCCAGATCAGCTTTCTTT. The full variable domain, completed using reference TRBV5-4 and TRBJ1-1, is ETGVTQSPTHLIKTRGQQVTLRCSSQSGHNTVSWYQQALGQGPQFIFQYYREEENGRGNFPPRFSGLQFPNYSSELNVNALELDDSALYLCASSFDSRSAFFGQGTRLTVV.

This clone was recorded a few times. The genes are TRBV6-4 and TRBJ1-4; D possibly corresponds to TRBD1 (5 bases). The V gene's germline CDR1 is MRHNA and CDR2 SNTAGT. CDR3 length equals 14 residues. V was cut by 3 bases and J by 10 bases, with 15 bases left in between. CDR3 in DNA: TGTGCCAGCAGTGAACGGGAGACAGATGGAAAACTGTTTTTT. Translation: CASSERETDGKLFF.

The table lists this clone with a count of one. The gene calls are TRBV30 and TRBJ2-7; 10 bases align to TRBD2. The CDR3 is 14 residues long. V lost 0 bases and J lost 1; bases outside the gene matches: 0. Germline V gene lookup returns CDR1 GTSNPN and CDR2 SVGIG (reference sequence). The CDR3 sequence: CAWSVLAGSYEQYF. The CDR3 nucleotides read TGTGCCTGGAGTGTACTAGCGGGGTCCTACGAGCAGTACTTC.